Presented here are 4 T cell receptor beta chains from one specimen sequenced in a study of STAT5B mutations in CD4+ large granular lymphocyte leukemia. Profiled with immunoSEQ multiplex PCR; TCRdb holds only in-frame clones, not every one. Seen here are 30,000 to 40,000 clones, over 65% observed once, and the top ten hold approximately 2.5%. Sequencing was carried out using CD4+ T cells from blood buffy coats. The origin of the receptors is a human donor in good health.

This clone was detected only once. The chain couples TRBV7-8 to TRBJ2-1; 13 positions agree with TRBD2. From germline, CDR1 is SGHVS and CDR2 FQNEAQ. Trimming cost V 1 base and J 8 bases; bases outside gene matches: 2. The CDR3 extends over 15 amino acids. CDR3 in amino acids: CASSLGLAGGHEQFF. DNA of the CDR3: TGTGCCAGCAGCTTAGGACTAGCGGGGGGACATGAGCAGTTCTTC.

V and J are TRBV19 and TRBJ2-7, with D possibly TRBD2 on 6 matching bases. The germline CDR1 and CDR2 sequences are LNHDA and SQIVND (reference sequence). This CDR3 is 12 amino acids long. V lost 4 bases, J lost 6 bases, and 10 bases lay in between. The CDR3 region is CASSTGVGEQYF. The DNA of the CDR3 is TGTGCCAGTAGTACGGGGGTAGGCGAGCAGTACTTC.

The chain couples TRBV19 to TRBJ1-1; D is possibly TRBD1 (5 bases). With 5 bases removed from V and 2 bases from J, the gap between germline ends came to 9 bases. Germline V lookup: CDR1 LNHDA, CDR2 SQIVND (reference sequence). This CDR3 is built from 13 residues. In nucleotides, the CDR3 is TGTGCCAGTAGTGTAGGGGTTAACACTGAAGCTTTCTTT. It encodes CASSVGVNTEAFF.

DNA of the CDR3: TGTGCCAGCAGCGTAGACACCGAGAGGCTGCTTACTAGCACAGATACGCAGTATTTT. It is translated as CASSVDTERLLTSTDTQYF. The chain joins TRBV9 to TRBJ2-3; D not certain. The CDR3 loop spans 19 amino acids. Trimming removed 0 bases at V and 0 bases at J, with 20 bases between. The germline CDR1 and CDR2 sequences are SGDLS and YYNGEE.